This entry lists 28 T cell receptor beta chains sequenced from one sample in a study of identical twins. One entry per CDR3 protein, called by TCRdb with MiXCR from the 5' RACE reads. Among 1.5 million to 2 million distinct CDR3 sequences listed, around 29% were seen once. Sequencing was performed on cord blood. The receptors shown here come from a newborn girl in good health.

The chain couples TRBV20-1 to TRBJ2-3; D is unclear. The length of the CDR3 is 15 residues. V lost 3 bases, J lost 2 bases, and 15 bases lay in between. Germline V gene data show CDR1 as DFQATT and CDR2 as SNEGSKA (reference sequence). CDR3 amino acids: CSASPLYPTTDTQYF. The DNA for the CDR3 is TGCAGTGCTAGCCCCCTGTACCCTACCACAGATACGCAGTATTTT.

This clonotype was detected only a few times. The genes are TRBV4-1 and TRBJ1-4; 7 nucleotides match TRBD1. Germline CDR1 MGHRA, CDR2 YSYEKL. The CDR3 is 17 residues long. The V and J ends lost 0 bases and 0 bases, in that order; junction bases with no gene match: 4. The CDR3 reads CASSQERQGATNEKLFF. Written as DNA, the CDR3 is TGCGCCAGCAGCCAAGAGCGACAGGGAGCAACTAATGAAAAACTGTTTTTT.

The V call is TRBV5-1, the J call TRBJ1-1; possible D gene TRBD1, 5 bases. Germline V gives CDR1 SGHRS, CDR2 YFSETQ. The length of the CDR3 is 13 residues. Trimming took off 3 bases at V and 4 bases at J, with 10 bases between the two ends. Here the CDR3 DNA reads TGCGCCAGCAGCTCGAAGGGGTCCACTGAAGCTTTCTTT. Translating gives CASSSKGSTEAFF.

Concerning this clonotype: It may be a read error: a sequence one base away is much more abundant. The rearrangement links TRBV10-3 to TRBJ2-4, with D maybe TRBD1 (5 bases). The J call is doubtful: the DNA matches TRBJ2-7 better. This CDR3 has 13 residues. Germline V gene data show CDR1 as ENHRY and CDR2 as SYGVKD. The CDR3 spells CATSGATYYEQYF. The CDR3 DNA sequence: TGTGCCACCAGTGGGGCGACTTACTACGAGCAGTACTTC.

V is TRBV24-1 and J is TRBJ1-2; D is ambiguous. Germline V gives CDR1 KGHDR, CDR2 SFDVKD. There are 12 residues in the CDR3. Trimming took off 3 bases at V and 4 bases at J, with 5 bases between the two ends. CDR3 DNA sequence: TGTGCCACCAGTGATCAGGCCTATGGCTACACCTTC. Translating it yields CATSDQAYGYTF.

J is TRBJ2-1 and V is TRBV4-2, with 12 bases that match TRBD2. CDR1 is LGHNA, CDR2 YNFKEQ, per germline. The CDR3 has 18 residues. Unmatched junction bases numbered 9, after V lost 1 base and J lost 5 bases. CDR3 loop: CASSQGWTSGKIHNEQFF. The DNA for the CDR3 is TGTGCCAGCAGCCAAGGGTGGACTAGCGGGAAGATTCACAATGAGCAGTTCTTC.

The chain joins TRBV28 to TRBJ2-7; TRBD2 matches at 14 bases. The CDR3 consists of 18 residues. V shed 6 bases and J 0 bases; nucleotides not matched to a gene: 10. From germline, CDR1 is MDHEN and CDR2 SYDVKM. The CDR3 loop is CASSLLRLAGGSSYEQYF. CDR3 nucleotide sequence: TGTGCCAGCAGCCTTCTCCGACTAGCGGGAGGGAGCTCCTACGAGCAGTACTTC. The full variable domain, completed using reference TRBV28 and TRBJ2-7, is DVKVTQSSRYLVKRTGEKVFLECVQDMDHENMFWYRQDPGLGLRLIYFSYDVKMKEKGDIPEGYSVSREKKERFSLILESASTNQTSMYLCASSLLRLAGGSSYEQYFGPGTRLTVT.

The CDR3 reads CASSQDLVGNQPQHF. CDR3 coding DNA: TGCGCCAGCAGCCAAGATCTGGTAGGAAATCAGCCCCAGCATTTT. V usage is TRBV4-1 and J usage is TRBJ1-5; D ambiguous. This CDR3 contains 15 residues. With 0 bases removed from V and 4 bases from J, the gap between germline ends came to 10 bases. The V gene's germline CDR1 is MGHRA and CDR2 YSYEKL.

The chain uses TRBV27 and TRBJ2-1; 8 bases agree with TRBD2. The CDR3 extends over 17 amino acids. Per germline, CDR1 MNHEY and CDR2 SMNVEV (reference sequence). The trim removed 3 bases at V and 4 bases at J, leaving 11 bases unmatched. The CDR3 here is CASSLGSGRAPYNEQFF. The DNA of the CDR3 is TGTGCCAGCAGTTTGGGATCCGGGAGGGCCCCTTACAATGAGCAGTTCTTC.

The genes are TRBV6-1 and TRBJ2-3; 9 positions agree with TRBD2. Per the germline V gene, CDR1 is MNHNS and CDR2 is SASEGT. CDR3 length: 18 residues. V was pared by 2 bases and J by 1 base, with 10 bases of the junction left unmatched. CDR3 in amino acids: CASSERAGGFTGTDTQYF. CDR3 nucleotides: TGTGCCAGCAGTGAACGGGCGGGAGGGTTTACGGGCACAGATACGCAGTATTTT.

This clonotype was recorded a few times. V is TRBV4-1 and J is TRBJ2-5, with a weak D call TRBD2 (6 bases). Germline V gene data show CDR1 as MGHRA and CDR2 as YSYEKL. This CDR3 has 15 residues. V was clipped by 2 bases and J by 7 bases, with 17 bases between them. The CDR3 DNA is TGCGCCAGCAGCCAAAACGCCCACGGGGGTGGGACCCAGTACTTC. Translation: CASSQNAHGGGTQYF.

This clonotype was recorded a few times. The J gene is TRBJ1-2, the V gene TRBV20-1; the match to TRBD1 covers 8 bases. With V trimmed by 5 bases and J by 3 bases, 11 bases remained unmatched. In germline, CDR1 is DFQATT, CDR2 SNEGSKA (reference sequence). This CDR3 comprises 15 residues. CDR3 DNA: TGCAGTGCTCCCCTGAATACAGGGGGACACTATGGCTACACCTTC. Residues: CSAPLNTGGHYGYTF.

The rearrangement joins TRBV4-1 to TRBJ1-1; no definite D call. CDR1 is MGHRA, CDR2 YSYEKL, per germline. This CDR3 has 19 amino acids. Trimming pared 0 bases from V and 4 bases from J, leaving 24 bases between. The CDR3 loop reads CASSQDPLRASRRTTEAFF. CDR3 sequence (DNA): TGCGCCAGCAGCCAAGATCCGCTTAGGGCCTCACGAAGGACCACTGAAGCTTTCTTT.

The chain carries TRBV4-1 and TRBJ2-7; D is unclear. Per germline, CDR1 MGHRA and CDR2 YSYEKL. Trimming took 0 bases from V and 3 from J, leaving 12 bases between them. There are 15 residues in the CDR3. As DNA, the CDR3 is TGCGCCAGCAGCCAAGATGGGCAGTCTTACTACGAGCAGTACTTC. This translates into CASSQDGQSYYEQYF.

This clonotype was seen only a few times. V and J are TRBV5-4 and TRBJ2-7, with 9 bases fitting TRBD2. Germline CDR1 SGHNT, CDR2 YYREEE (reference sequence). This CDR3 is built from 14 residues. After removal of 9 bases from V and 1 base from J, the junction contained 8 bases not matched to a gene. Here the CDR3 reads CATHTSGPSYEQYF. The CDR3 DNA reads TGTGCCACCCATACTAGCGGGCCTTCCTACGAGCAGTACTTC.

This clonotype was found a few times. The CDR3 bases are TGTGCCACCAGCAGTTGGGATAGCGGGGGATACGAGCAGTACTTC. It translates to CATSSWDSGGYEQYF. The J gene is TRBJ2-7, the V gene TRBV15, with 9 bases aligning to TRBD2. The CDR3 is 15 amino acids. Trimming removed 3 bases from V and 4 bases from J; junction bases left unmatched: 7. Germline V CDR1 and CDR2: LNHNV, YYDKDF (reference sequence). Complete variable domain (other parts from reference TRBV15 and TRBJ2-7): DAMVIQNPRYQVTQFGKPVTLSCSQTLNHNVMYWYQQKSSQAPKLLFHYYDKDFNNEADTPDNFQSRRPNTSFCFLDIRSPGLGDTAMYLCATSSWDSGGYEQYFGPGTRLTVT.

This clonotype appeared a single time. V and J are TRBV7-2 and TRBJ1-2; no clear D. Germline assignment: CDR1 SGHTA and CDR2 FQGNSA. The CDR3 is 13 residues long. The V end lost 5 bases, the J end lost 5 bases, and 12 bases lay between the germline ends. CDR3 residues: CASSIQAGYGYTF. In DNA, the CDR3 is TGTGCCAGCAGCATCCAGGCGGGGTATGGCTACACCTTC.

CDR3 in DNA: TGTGCCAGCAGCCAAGATCGACAGGGCACCTACGAGCAGTACTTC. It yields the protein CASSQDRQGTYEQYF. The rearrangement uses TRBV14 and TRBJ2-7; 7 bases map to TRBD1. CDR3 length: 15 residues. Germline V lookup: CDR1 SGHDN, CDR2 FVKESK. V was clipped by 0 bases and J by 2 bases; unmatched bases: 4.

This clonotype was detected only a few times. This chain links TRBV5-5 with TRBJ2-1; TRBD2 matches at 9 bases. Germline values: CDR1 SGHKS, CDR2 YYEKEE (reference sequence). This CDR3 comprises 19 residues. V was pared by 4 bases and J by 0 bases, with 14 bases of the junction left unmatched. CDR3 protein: CASSEIPGLAPSSYNEQFF. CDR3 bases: TGTGCCAGCAGCGAAATCCCGGGACTAGCCCCGTCCTCCTACAATGAGCAGTTCTTC.

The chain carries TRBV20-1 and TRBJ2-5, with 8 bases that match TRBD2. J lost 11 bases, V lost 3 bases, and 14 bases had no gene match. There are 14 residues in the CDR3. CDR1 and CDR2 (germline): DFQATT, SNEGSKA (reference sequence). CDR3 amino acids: CSARRRGGNNEQYF. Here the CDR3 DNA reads TGCAGTGCTAGGAGACGGGGGGGGAACAATGAGCAGTACTTC.

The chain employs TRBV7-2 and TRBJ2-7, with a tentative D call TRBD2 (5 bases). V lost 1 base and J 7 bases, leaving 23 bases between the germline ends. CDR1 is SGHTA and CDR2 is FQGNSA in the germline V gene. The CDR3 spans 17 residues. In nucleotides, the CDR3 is TGTGCCAGCAGCTTAGGAGGGCTAGTTTTCCTACACAATGAGCAGTACTTC. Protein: CASSLGGLVFLHNEQYF. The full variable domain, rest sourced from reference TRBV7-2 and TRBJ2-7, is GAGVSQSPSNKVTEKGKDVELRCDPISGHTALYWYRQSLGQGLEFLIYFQGNSAPDKSGLPSDRFSAERTGGSVSTLTIQRTQQEDSAVYLCASSLGGLVFLHNEQYFGPGTRLTVT.

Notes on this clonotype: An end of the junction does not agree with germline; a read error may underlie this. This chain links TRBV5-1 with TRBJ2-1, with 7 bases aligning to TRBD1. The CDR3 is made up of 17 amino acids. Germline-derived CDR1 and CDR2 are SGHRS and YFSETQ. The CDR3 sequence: CTSSWSNRGSSYNEQFF. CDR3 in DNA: TGCACCAGCAGCTGGAGTAACAGGGGCAGCTCCTACAATGAGCAGTTCTTC.

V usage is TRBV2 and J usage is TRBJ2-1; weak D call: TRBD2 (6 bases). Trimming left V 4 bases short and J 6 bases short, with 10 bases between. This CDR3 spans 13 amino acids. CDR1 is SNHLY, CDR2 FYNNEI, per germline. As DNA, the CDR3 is TGTGCCAGCAGTGCTCCGACTAGCAATGAGCAGTTCTTC. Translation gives CASSAPTSNEQFF.

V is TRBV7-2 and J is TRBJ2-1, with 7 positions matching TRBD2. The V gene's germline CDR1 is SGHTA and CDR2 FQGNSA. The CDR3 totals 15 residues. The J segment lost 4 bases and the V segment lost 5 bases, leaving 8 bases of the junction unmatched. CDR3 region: CASSMGGPGYNEQFF. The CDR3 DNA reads TGTGCCAGCAGCATGGGAGGGCCGGGGTACAATGAGCAGTTCTTC.

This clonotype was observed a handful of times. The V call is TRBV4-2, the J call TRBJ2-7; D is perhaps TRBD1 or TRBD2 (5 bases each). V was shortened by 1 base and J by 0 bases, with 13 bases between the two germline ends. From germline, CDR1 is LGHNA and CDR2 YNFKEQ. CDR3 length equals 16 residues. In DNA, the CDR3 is TGTGCCAGCAGCCAAGCGGGGCCAGCCTCCTCCTACGAGCAGTACTTC. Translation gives CASSQAGPASSYEQYF.

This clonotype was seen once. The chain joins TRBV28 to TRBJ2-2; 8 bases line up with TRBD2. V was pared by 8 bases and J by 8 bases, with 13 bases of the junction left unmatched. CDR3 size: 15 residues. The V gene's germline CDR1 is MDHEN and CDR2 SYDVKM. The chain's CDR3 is CASEWDGRARGELFF. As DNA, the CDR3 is TGTGCCAGCGAATGGGACGGGAGGGCCCGAGGGGAGCTGTTTTTT.

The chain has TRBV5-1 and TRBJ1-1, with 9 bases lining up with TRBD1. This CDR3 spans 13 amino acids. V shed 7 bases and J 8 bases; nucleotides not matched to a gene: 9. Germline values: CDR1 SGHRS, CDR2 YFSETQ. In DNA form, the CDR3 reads TGCGCCAGCCGGGGGACAGGGAGGATGGAAGCTTTCTTT. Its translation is CASRGTGRMEAFF.

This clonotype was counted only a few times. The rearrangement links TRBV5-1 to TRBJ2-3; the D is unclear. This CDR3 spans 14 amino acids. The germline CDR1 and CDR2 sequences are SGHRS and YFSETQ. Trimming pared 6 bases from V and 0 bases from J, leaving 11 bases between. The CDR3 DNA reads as TGCGCCAGCAAATTTATCGCCAGCACAGATACGCAGTATTTT. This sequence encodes CASKFIASTDTQYF.